The TCR beta chain described here comes from a study of control samples from healthy donors and cancer patients. Profiling relied on immunoSEQ multiplex PCR, and the TCRdb table lists in-frame clones only, not all of them. Of approximately 100,000 clones listed, approximately 90% are singletons. Trimming left V 7 bases short and J 6 bases short, with 13 bases between. This CDR3 is 12 amino acids long. Germline CDR1 and CDR2: SGHAT and FQNNGV. The sequence was obtained from a human donor in good health. The donor label of this sample is uncertain. The chain joins TRBV11-2 to TRBJ2-7; tentatively, D is TRBD1 or TRBD2 (5 bases each). The sequencing input was blood. This CDR3 reads CASTREGSEQYF. For the CDR3, the DNA is TGTGCCAGCACCAGAGAGGGGTCCGAGCAGTACTTC.